This T cell receptor beta chain was sequenced in a study of response to subunit inactivated influenza vaccine. A note on this clonotype: Its antigen is not known.

Overall study results and limits: Authors suggested seasonal influenza vaccinations each recruit few new T cells.

V gave up 4 bases and J gave up 5 bases, with 11 bases separating them. This CDR3 region has 14 residues. Germline loops: CDR1 KGHSH, CDR2 LQKENI. TCRdb itself ran the RT-PCR reads through MiXCR, one entry per CDR3 protein. The sample consists of hundreds of thousands of distinct CDR3 sequences, 11% of them appearing once. These records were also assigned to another study, of T cells expressing NK-cell markers. That source notes: UMI-tagged 5'RACE template switching yielded the TCR beta cDNA. Among the eight sequenced donors, seven tested HCMV-seropositive and one tested seronegative. Of the CD8+ T cell pool in roughly 6 donors, roughly 1.0-7.5% was accounted for by dominant NKG2C+ clonotypes. A few donors' CD3+CD56-NKG2C+ cells were dominated by the same clonotypes.

The receptor was derived from a man aged 50 or older who received an inactivated influenza vaccine. This chain links TRBV18 with TRBJ2-2, with a weak D call TRBD2 (6 bases). The starting material was PBMCs from blood, obtained on the day of vaccination. DNA for the CDR3: TGTGCCAGCTCACGATCCCGGGGGACCGGGGAGCTGTTTTTT. Encoded protein: CASSRSRGTGELFF. Full variable domain (outside the CDR3, taken from reference TRBV18 and TRBJ2-2): NAGVMQNPRHLVRRRGQEARLRCSPMKGHSHVYWYRQLPEEGLKFMVYLQKENIIDESGMPKERFSAEFPKEGPSILRIQQVVRGDSAAYFCASSRSRGTGELFFGEGSRLTVL.